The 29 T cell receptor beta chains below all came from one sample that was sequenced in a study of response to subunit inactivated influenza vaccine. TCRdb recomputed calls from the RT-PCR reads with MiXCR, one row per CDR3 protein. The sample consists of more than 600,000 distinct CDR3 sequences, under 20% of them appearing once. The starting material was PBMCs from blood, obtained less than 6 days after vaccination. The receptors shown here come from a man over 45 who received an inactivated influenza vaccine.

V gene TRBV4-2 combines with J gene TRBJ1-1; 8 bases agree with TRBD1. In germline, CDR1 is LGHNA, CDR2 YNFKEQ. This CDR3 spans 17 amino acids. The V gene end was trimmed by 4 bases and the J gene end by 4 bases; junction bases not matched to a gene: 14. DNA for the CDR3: TGTGCCAGCAGCCGAACTGACAGGGGCGCGGGGGCCACTGAAGCTTTCTTT. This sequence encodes CASSRTDRGAGATEAFF.

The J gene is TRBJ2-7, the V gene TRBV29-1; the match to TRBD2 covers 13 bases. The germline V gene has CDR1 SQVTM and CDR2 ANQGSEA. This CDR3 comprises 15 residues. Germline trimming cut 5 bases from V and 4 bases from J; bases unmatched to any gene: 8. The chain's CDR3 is CSVTGLAGAAYEQYF. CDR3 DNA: TGCAGCGTTACCGGACTAGCGGGAGCCGCTTACGAGCAGTACTTC.

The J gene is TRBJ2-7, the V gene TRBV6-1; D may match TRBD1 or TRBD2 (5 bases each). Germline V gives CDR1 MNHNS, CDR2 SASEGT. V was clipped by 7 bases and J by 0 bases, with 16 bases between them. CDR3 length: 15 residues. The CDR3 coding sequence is TGTGCCAGCACCCCCGGGGCAGGTTACTCCTACGAGCAGTACTTC. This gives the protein CASTPGAGYSYEQYF.

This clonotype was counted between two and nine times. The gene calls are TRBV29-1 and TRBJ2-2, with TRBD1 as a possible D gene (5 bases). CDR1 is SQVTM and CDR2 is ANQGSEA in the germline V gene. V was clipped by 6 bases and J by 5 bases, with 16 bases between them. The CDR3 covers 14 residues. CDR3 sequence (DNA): TGCAGCGTACGAACAGGTTCGGGTACCGGGGAGCTGTTTTTT. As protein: CSVRTGSGTGELFF.

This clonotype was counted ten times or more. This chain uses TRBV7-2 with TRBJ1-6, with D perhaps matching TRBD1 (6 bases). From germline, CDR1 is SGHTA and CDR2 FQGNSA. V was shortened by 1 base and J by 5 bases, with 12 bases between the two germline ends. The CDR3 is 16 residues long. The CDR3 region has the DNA TGTGCCAGCAGCTTAGTCGGAGGGGGGAATAATTCACCCCTCCACTTT. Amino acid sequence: CASSLVGGGNNSPLHF.

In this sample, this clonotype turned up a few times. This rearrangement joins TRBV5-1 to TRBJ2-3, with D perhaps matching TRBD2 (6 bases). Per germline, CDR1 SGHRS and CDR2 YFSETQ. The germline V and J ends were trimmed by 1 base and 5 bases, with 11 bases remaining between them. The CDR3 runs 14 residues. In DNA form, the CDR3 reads TGCGCCAGCAGCTTGACGGGAGTTCAAGATACGCAGTATTTT. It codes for CASSLTGVQDTQYF.

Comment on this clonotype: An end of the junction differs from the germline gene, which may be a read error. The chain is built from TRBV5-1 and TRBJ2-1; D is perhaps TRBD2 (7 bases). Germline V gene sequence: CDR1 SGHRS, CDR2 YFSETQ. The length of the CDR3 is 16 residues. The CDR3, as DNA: TGCGCCGGCAGCTTGGGGGGGGGCCTCTCCTACAATGAGCAGTTCTTC. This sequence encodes CAGSLGGGLSYNEQFF. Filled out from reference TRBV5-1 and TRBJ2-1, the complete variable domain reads KAGVTQTPRYLIKTRGQQVTLSCSPISGHRSVSWYQQTPGQGLQFLFEYFSETQRNKGNFPGRFSGRQFSNSRSEMNVSTLELGDSALYLCAGSLGGGLSYNEQFFGPGTRLTVL.

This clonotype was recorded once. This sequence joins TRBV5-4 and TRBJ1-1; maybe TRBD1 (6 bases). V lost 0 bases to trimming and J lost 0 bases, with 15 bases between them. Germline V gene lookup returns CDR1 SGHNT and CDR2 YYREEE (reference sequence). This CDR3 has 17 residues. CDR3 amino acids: CASSLAFGQLMNTEAFF. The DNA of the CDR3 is TGTGCCAGCAGCTTGGCCTTCGGACAGCTAATGAACACTGAAGCTTTCTTT. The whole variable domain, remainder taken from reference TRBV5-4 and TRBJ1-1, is ETGVTQSPTHLIKTRGQQVTLRCSSQSGHNTVSWYQQALGQGPQFIFQYYREEENGRGNFPPRFSGLQFPNYSSELNVNALELDDSALYLCASSLAFGQLMNTEAFFGQGTRLTVV.

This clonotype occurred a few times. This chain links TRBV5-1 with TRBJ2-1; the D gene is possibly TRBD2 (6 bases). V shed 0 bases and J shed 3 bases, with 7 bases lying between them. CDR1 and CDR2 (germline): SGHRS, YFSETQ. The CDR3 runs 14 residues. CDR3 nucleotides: TGCGCCAGCAGCTTGGGGGACTTCTACAATGAGCAGTTCTTC. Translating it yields CASSLGDFYNEQFF.

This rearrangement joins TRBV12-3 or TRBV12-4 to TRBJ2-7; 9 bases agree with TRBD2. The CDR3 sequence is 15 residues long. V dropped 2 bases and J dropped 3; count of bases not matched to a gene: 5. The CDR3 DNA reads TGTGCCAGCAGTTTAAGACTAGCGGCGTTCTACGAGCAGTACTTC. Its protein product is CASSLRLAAFYEQYF.

The DNA for the CDR3 is TGCGCCAGCAGCTTGATGGGGCTTAGCAATCAGCCCCAGCATTTT. Translating gives CASSLMGLSNQPQHF. The V gene is TRBV5-1, the J gene TRBJ1-5; a possible D gene is TRBD1 (5 bases). Between the trimmed V and J ends, which lost 1 base and 0 bases, there was a span of 8 bases. CDR1 is SGHRS and CDR2 is YFSETQ in the germline V gene. The CDR3 is 15 residues long.

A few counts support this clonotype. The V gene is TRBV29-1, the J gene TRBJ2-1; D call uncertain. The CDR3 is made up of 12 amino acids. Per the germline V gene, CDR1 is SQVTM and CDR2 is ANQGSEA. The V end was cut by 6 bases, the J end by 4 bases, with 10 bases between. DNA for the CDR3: TGCAGCGTATCGGAAAGTTACAATGAGCAGTTCTTC. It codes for CSVSESYNEQFF.

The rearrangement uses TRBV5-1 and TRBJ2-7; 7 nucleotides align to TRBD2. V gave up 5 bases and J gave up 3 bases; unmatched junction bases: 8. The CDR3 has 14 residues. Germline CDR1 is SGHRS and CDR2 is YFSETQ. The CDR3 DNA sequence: TGCGCCAGCAGGGGGGGGGAGCAGAGCTACGAGCAGTACTTC. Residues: CASRGGEQSYEQYF. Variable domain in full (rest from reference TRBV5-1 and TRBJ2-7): KAGVTQTPRYLIKTRGQQVTLSCSPISGHRSVSWYQQTPGQGLQFLFEYFSETQRNKGNFPGRFSGRQFSNSRSEMNVSTLELGDSALYLCASRGGEQSYEQYFGPGTRLTVT.

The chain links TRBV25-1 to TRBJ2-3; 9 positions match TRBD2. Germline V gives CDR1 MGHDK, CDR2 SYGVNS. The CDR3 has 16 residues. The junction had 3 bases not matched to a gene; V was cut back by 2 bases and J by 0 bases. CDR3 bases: TGTGCCAGCAGTGAAGCCAGCGGGAGGAGCACAGATACGCAGTATTTT. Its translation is CASSEASGRSTDTQYF.

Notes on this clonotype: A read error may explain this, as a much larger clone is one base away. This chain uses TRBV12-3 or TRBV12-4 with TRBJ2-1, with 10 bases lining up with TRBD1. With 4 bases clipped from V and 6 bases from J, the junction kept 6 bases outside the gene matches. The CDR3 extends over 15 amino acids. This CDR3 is CASSYRDRGTNEQFF. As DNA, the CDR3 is TGTGCCAGCAGTTACCGGGACAGGGGTACCAATGAGCAGTTCTTC.

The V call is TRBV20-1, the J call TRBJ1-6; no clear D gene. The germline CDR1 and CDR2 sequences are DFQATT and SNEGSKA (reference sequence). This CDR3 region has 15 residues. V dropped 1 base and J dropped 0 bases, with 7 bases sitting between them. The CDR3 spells CSARAESSYNSPLHF. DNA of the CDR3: TGCAGTGCTAGAGCCGAGAGCTCCTATAATTCACCCCTCCACTTT.

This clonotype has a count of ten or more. The CDR3 nucleotides are TGTGCCACCAGCAGAGATAGGCGGGCCAGCTCCTACGAGCAGTACTTC. Its protein product is CATSRDRRASSYEQYF. The chain uses TRBV15 and TRBJ2-7, with D perhaps matching TRBD2 (5 bases). The CDR3 loop spans 16 amino acids. Trimming pared 0 bases from V and 0 bases from J, leaving 12 bases between. Germline V lookup: CDR1 LNHNV, CDR2 YYDKDF (reference sequence).

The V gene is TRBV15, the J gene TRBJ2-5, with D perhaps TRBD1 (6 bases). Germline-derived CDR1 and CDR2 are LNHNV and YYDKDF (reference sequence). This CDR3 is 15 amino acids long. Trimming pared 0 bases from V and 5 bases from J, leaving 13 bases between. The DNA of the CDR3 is TGTGCCACCAGCAGAGATCAGGGACAAGGGGAGACCCAGTACTTC. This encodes CATSRDQGQGETQYF.

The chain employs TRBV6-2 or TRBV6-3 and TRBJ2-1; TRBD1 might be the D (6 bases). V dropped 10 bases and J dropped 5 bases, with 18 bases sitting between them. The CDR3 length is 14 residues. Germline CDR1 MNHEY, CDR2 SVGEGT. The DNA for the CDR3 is TGTGCCACAAATCCGGGACAAGCGCACAATGAGCAGTTCTTC. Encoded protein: CATNPGQAHNEQFF.

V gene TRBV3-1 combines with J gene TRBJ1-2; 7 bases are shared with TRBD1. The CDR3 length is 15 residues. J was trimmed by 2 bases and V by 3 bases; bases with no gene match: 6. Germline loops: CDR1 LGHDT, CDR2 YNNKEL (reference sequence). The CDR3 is CASSHRTGVNYGYTF. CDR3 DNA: TGTGCCAGCAGCCACCGGACAGGCGTCAACTATGGCTACACCTTC.

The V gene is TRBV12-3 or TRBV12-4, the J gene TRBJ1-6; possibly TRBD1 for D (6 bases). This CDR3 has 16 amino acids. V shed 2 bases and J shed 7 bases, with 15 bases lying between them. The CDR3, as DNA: TGTGCCAGCAGTTTAAGAGGGGGGATCGTGAATTCACCCCTCCACTTT. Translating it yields CASSLRGGIVNSPLHF.

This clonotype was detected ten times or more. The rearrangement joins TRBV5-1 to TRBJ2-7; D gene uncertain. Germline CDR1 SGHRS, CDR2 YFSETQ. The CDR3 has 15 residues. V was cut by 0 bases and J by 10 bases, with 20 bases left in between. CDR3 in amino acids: CASSLDRENNFPQYF. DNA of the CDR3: TGCGCCAGCAGCTTGGACCGCGAGAACAATTTCCCTCAGTACTTC.

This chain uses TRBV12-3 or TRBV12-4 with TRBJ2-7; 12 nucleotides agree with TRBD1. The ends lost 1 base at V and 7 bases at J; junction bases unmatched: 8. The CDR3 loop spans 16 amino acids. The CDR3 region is CASSLESGTGGREQYF. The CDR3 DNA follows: TGTGCCAGCAGTTTAGAATCCGGGACAGGGGGCAGGGAGCAGTACTTC.

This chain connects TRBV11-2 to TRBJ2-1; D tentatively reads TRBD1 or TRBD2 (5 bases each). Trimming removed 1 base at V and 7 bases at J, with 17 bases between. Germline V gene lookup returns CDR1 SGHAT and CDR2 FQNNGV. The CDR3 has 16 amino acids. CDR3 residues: CASSLGGESSWNEQFF. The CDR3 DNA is TGTGCCAGCAGCTTAGGAGGGGAGTCGTCGTGGAATGAGCAGTTCTTC.

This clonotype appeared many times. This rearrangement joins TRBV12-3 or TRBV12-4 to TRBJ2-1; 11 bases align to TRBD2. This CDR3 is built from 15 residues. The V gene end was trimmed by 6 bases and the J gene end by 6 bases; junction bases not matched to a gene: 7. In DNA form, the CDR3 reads TGTGCCAGCAGCAATCTAGCGGGGGGTAGCAATGAGCAGTTCTTC. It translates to CASSNLAGGSNEQFF.

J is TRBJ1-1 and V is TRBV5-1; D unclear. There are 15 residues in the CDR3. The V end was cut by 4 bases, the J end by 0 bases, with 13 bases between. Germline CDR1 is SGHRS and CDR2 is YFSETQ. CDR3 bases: TGCGCCAGCAGCCCGGGTTCGTCTGTGAACACTGAAGCTTTCTTT. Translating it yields CASSPGSSVNTEAFF.

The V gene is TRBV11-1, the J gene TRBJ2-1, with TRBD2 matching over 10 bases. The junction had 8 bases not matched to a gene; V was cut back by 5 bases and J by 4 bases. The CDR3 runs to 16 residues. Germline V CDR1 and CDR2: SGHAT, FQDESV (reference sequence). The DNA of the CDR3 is TGTGCCAGCAGCAGACCACTAGCGGGAACTTACAATGAGCAGTTCTTC. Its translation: CASSRPLAGTYNEQFF.

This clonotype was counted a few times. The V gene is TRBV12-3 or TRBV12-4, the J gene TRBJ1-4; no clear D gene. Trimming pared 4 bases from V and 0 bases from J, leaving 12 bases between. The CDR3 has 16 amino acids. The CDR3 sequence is CASSWRWGATNEKLFF. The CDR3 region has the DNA TGTGCCAGCAGTTGGCGGTGGGGAGCAACTAATGAAAAACTGTTTTTT.

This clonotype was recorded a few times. CDR3 sequence: CSARGLAGALTDTQYF. CDR3 in DNA: TGCAGTGCCCGTGGACTAGCGGGGGCCCTCACAGATACGCAGTATTTT. The chain carries TRBV20-1 and TRBJ2-3; 13 bases fit TRBD2. Per the germline V gene, CDR1 is DFQATT and CDR2 is SNEGSKA (reference sequence). The CDR3 length is 16 residues. Losses at the gene ends were 6 bases for V and 2 bases for J; bases not matched to a gene: 8.